The 18 T cell receptor beta chains below all came from one sample that was sequenced in a study of blood T cell repertoires in COVID-19 (dated by TCRdb to about 2020). The method behind the library was the immunoSEQ multiplex PCR assay. The table comes from immuneACCESS by way of TCRdb, which keeps in-frame sequences with V and J called. Part of the clones is missing from these tables; in studies checked, under half for an unresolved V gene and the rest for unknown reasons. In all, the sample holds roughly 150,000 clones, and about four fifths of those were seen once. 15% of the sample lies in the top ten. Sequenced sample: peripheral blood. These receptors all stem from a human donor with acute or convalescent COVID-19. The donor label of this sample is uncertain.

This chain uses TRBV5-1 with TRBJ1-1, with TRBD1 matching over 7 bases. The V gene's germline CDR1 is SGHRS and CDR2 YFSETQ. Losses at the gene ends were 0 bases for V and 0 bases for J; bases not matched to a gene: 5. This CDR3 is 16 amino acids long. The CDR3 is CASSLAQGPMNTEAFF. For the CDR3, the DNA is TGCGCCAGCAGCTTGGCACAGGGGCCCATGAACACTGAAGCTTTCTTT.

The chain carries TRBV7-8 and TRBJ2-3, with 9 bases fitting TRBD2. The CDR3 has 13 residues. Germline V gene lookup returns CDR1 SGHVS and CDR2 FQNEAQ. After removal of 5 bases from V and 8 bases from J, the junction contained 5 bases not matched to a gene. The CDR3, as DNA: TGTGCCAGCAGCATGGGACTAGCCGGTACGCAGTATTTT. It translates to CASSMGLAGTQYF. The variable domain in full, completed from reference TRBV7-8 and TRBJ2-3, reads GAGVSQSPRYKVAKRGQDVALRCDPISGHVSLFWYQQALGQGPEFLTYFQNEAQLDKSGLPSDRFFAERPEGSVSTLKIQRTQQEDSAVYLCASSMGLAGTQYFGPGTRLTVL.

This clone has just one count. The chain links TRBV7-8 to TRBJ2-7, with D possibly TRBD1 on 6 matching bases. Looked up from germline, CDR1 is SGHVS and CDR2 is FQNEAQ. Trimming removed 1 base from V and 4 bases from J, with 11 bases in between. The CDR3 covers 14 residues. CDR3 in DNA: TGTGCCAGCAGCTTAGTAGCGACAGGTTACGAGCAGTACTTC. It yields the protein CASSLVATGYEQYF.

This chain joins TRBV7-9 and TRBJ2-3; 9 bases fit TRBD2. After removal of 5 bases from V and 0 bases from J, the junction contained 12 bases not matched to a gene. Germline-derived CDR1 and CDR2 are SEHNR and FQNEAQ (reference sequence). The CDR3 sequence is 18 residues long. CDR3 nucleotides: TGTGCCAGCAGCCCCGGGTCCCGGCTAGCGGGGAGCACAGATACGCAGTATTTT. Its protein product is CASSPGSRLAGSTDTQYF.

The chain employs TRBV19 and TRBJ2-1; perhaps TRBD1 as D (7 bases). There are 17 residues in the CDR3. CDR1 LNHDA and CDR2 SQIVND come from the germline V gene (reference sequence). V was pared by 1 base and J by 4 bases, with 17 bases between. The CDR3: CASSIARGQGGYNEQFF. CDR3 sequence (DNA): TGTGCCAGTAGTATAGCCCGCGGGCAGGGGGGATACAATGAGCAGTTCTTC.

This sequence joins TRBV30 and TRBJ1-2, with D possibly matching TRBD1 (5 bases). The CDR3 spans 13 residues. CDR1 is GTSNPN and CDR2 is SVGIG in the germline V gene (reference sequence). V was pared by 8 bases and J by 3 bases, with 16 bases between. The CDR3 DNA is TGTGCCAGCCCGCTCGGGGGGTACTATGGCTACACCTTC. This encodes CASPLGGYYGYTF.

V is TRBV19 and J is TRBJ2-5; weak D call: TRBD1 (5 bases). Germline loops: CDR1 LNHDA, CDR2 SQIVND (reference sequence). The CDR3 has 15 residues. The V end was cut by 0 bases, the J end by 2 bases, with 10 bases between. The CDR3 nucleotides read TGTGCCAGTAGTATAGATCTGGGGCGACAAGAGACCCAGTACTTC. Translated: CASSIDLGRQETQYF.

The chain carries TRBV14 and TRBJ2-1, with TRBD1 as a possible D gene (5 bases). Germline V gene sequence: CDR1 SGHDN, CDR2 FVKESK. The CDR3 is 18 residues long. V was pared by 2 bases and J by 1 base, with 18 bases between. CDR3 protein: CASSQTYRSSRSYNEQFF. The DNA for the CDR3 is TGTGCCAGCAGCCAAACCTACAGGTCGAGTAGATCCTACAATGAGCAGTTCTTC.

The chain is built from TRBV11-2 and TRBJ1-1; a possible D gene is TRBD1 (6 bases). The CDR3 has 15 residues. Deletions cut 2 bases from V and 0 bases from J, with 10 bases between. The germline V gene encodes CDR1 SGHAT and CDR2 FQNNGV. CDR3 DNA sequence: TGTGCCAGCAGCTTATCTCACAGGGTGAACACTGAAGCTTTCTTT. The encoded protein is CASSLSHRVNTEAFF.

V usage is TRBV6-4 and J usage is TRBJ1-3, with 7 bases aligning to TRBD1. The germline CDR1 and CDR2 sequences are MRHNA and SNTAGT. This CDR3 spans 15 amino acids. V was pared by 6 bases and J by 2 bases, with 7 bases of the junction left unmatched. This CDR3 is CASSRDREAGNTIYF. DNA for the CDR3: TGTGCCAGCAGCCGAGACAGGGAGGCTGGAAACACCATATATTTT.

CDR3 residues: CASSFKEGRVTEAFF. The DNA for the CDR3 is TGTGCCAGCAGCTTTAAGGAGGGAAGGGTAACTGAAGCTTTCTTT. This chain joins TRBV5-6 and TRBJ1-1; D is unclear. Germline assignment: CDR1 SGHDT and CDR2 YYEEEE. This CDR3 comprises 15 residues. Trimming stripped 2 bases from V and 5 bases from J, with 16 bases between.

This chain uses TRBV7-2 with TRBJ1-6; tentative D call: TRBD1 (6 bases). The germline CDR1 and CDR2 sequences are SGHTA and FQGNSA. The CDR3 has 16 amino acids. Trimming took off 5 bases at V and 8 bases at J, with 19 bases between the two ends. CDR3 region: CASSPGQGRIDSPLHF. CDR3 nucleotide sequence: TGTGCCAGCAGCCCCGGTCAGGGGCGCATTGATTCACCCCTCCACTTT. Filled out from reference TRBV7-2 and TRBJ1-6, the complete variable domain reads GAGVSQSPSNKVTEKGKDVELRCDPISGHTALYWYRQSLGQGLEFLIYFQGNSAPDKSGLPSDRFSAERTGGSVSTLTIQRTQQEDSAVYLCASSPGQGRIDSPLHFGNGTRLTVT.

The rearrangement joins TRBV10-1 to TRBJ1-2; TRBD1 might be the D (5 bases). Germline V lookup: CDR1 WNHNN, CDR2 SYGVQD (reference sequence). The CDR3 is made up of 17 amino acids. V was cut by 3 bases and J by 6 bases, with 23 bases left in between. For the CDR3, the DNA is TGCGCCAGCAGTGACGGGTCTCTGTTGCAGGGCAGGGATGGCTACACCTTC. Translating it yields CASSDGSLLQGRDGYTF.

This chain joins TRBV3-1 (or the pseudogene TRBV3-2) and TRBJ1-6; possible D gene TRBD1, 5 bases. The CDR3 covers 16 residues. Germline V gene data show CDR1 as LGHDT and CDR2 as YNNKEL (reference sequence). Trimming took off 4 bases at V and 8 bases at J, with 18 bases between the two ends. CDR3 sequence (DNA): TGTGCCAGCAGCCGGCTGGGGACTCGCACTGATTCACCCCTCCACTTT. Encoded protein: CASSRLGTRTDSPLHF.

The J gene is TRBJ2-1, the V gene TRBV5-1, with TRBD2 matching over 9 bases. There are 17 residues in the CDR3. V gave up 0 bases and J gave up 7 bases; unmatched junction bases: 11. Germline loops: CDR1 SGHRS, CDR2 YFSETQ. CDR3 in amino acids: CASSLEARSGGTNEQFF. The CDR3 nucleotides read TGCGCCAGCAGCTTGGAGGCCCGTAGCGGGGGAACGAATGAGCAGTTCTTC.

The V and J genes are TRBV21-1 and TRBJ1-2. TRBV21-1 is tagged as a pseudogene. The CDR3 has 14 amino acids. CDR3 protein: CASSKGEGHYGYTF. The CDR3, as DNA: TGTGCCAGCAGCAAAGGGGAGGGGCACTATGGCTACACCTTC.

The chain employs TRBV7-8 and TRBJ1-5; D not resolved. The CDR3 contains 15 residues. CDR1 is SGHVS, CDR2 FQNEAQ, per germline. With 5 bases removed from V and 1 base from J, the gap between germline ends came to 12 bases. The DNA for the CDR3 is TGTGCCAGCAGCCCTGAGTTCCCCAGCAATCAGCCCCAGCATTTT. Translating gives CASSPEFPSNQPQHF.

This sequence joins TRBV9 and TRBJ1-3, with a weak D call TRBD1 (5 bases). Trimming removed 5 bases from V and 0 bases from J, with 12 bases in between. This CDR3 spans 15 amino acids. Per germline, CDR1 SGDLS and CDR2 YYNGEE. The CDR3 reads CASRQDGASGNTIYF. The DNA for the CDR3 is TGTGCCAGCAGACAGGACGGAGCCTCTGGAAACACCATATATTTT.